This TCR beta chain was identified during a study of blood T cell repertoires in COVID-19. Seattle cases were enrolled at active infection and followed longitudinally. In the source study's methods: Amplification from reference gene primers served as the basis for estimated nucleated cell counts. Sequencing was performed with immunoSEQ multiplex PCR; in TCRdb, only in-frame clones are kept and a portion is missing. The V and J calls and clone size come from that table; D and trimming were worked out from the DNA. Of roughly 100,000 clones listed, around 90% are singletons. The sequencing sample was made of peripheral blood. The receptor's source is a woman in her forties or fifties with COVID-19, enrolled during active disease.

The CDR3 DNA sequence: TGTGCCAGCAGCTTCTCAGGGGCCACCGGGGAGCTGTTTTTT. Its translation is CASSFSGATGELFF. V gene TRBV7-9 combines with J gene TRBJ2-2; TRBD1 is a possible D gene (6 bases). This CDR3 has 14 residues. Germline values: CDR1 SEHNR, CDR2 FQNEAQ (reference sequence). Deletions cut 3 bases from V and 4 bases from J, with 9 bases between.